The following is a T cell receptor (beta chain) sequence with its context. This clone was seen only a few times. This receptor's antigen is unknown. Base qualities are not recorded, but no much larger clone differs from it by a single base. This entry comes from a study of CD8+ T cells in alopecia areata (dated by TCRdb to 2017 to 2018). About the study as a whole: Treated patients were enrolled in an open-label pilot trial of oral tofacitinib, 5 to 10 mg twice daily, for moderate-to-severe alopecia areata. Scalp clonality was compared across normal scalp (n=4), patchy alopecia areata scalp (n=8), and alopecia totalis/universalis scalp (n=8). Patients received tofacitinib for 6 to 18 months and were then followed off drug for 6 months to check for delayed response and recurrence. In humans, TCRbeta sequencing was performed on scalp tissue and on sorted CD4+ and CD8+ peripheral blood T cells from healthy controls and from patients with patchy or totalis/universalis alopecia areata. Patients on tofacitinib were biopsied at baseline and after 4 and 24 weeks of treatment, and several of the patients also had a later scalp biopsy. To study T cell clonal expansion in alopecia areata, the researchers applied high-throughput TCRbeta sequencing to both the C3H/HeJ mouse model and human patients. RNA was obtained with the PAXgene miRNA kit for fixed scalp, the miRNeasy kit for PBMCs, and the RNeasy kit for mouse skin. Amplification of TCRbeta CDR3 regions was done by immunoSEQ multiplex PCR using 35 Vbeta forward primers and 13 Jbeta reverse primers.

The time point label here, explained by the study, means: baseline before oral tofacitinib. From alopecia areata patients, peripheral blood was collected along with lesional scalp punch biopsies. PBMCs were isolated by density centrifugation and stained for CD3, CD4 and CD8, after which CD4+ and CD8+ T cells were sorted on a FACSAria. The study at large found these results: Compared with normal scalp, lesional scalp had higher clonality and more expanded CD8+ clones, particularly in alopecia totalis/universalis, a pattern that suggests antigenic drive. Shared TCR sequences between patients were less evident than in mice, which may be partly attributable to HLA diversity in the patient population. Resident alphabeta T cells in normal human skin are also sequenced, complicating scalp TCR repertoire analysis, unlike mouse skin dominated by gammadelta T cells.

Cut back by 6 bases and 14 bases, the V and J ends lie 20 bases apart. The CDR3, cysteine through phenylalanine, is 12 amino acids long. The kept DNA is CDR3 alone, 36 bases in frame from the first base. Looking up the germline V gene yields CDR1 SQVTM and CDR2 ANQGSEA. The receptor library was made with the immunoSEQ multiplex PCR assay. To provide template for TCR sequencing, every sample had RNA extracted and reverse transcribed into cDNA. SuperScript III was used to make first-strand cDNA, primed with a 2:1 mix of oligo-dT and random hexamers. A synthetic immune receptor repertoire was used to assess amplification bias, and residual bias was removed computationally. Regarding the original processing steps: Raw reads were preprocessed to remove errors, and CDR3 was defined according to IMGT conventions as the region from the conserved cysteine to phenylalanine. Clonality was calculated as 1 minus Shannon entropy normalized by log2 of the number of productive unique TCRs. Scalp TCRbeta sequences were cross-referenced with sorted blood CD4 and CD8 repertoires so that the CD4 or CD8 identity of scalp clones could be inferred. Here the immuneACCESS table is served through TCRdb, limited to in-frame sequences with V and J called. Missing clones are a known gap in these copies; in checked studies unresolved V genes cover under half, and the rest lacks a known reason. That table is the source of V, J and clone size, and D and trimming were worked out from the DNA. The sample data list roughly 250,000 clones, and 65% to 70% of these were observed just once. The ten largest clonotypes hold 1% to 1.5% of the sample.

The clonotype originates from a human donor with alopecia areata. The sequences come from CD4+ T cells sorted from blood, collected at week 0. Recombination connected TRBV29-1 to TRBJ2-1; perhaps TRBD1 is the D gene, with 7 bases matching. CDR3 sequence: CSVEGHPTGEFF. The nucleotide sequence reads TGCAGCGTGGAGGGACATCCCACAGGGGAGTTCTTC.